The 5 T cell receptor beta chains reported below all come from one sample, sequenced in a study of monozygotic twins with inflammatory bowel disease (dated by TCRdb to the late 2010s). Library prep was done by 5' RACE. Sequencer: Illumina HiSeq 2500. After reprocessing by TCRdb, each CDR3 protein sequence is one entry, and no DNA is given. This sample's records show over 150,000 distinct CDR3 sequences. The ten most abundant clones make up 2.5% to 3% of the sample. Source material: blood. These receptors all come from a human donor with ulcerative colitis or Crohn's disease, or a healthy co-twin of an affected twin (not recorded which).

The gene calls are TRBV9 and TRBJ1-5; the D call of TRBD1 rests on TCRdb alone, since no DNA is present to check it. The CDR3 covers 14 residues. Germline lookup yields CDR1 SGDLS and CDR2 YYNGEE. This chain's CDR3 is CASTRGDSNQPQHF.

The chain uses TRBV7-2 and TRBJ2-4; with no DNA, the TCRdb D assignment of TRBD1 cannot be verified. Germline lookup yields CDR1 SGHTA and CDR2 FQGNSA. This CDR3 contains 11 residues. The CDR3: CASRGRDRQYF.

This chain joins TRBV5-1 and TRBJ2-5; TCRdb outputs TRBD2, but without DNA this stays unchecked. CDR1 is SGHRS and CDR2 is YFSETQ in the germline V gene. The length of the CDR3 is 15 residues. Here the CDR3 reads CASSFPLAGQETQYF. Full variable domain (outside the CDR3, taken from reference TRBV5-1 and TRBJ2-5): KAGVTQTPRYLIKTRGQQVTLSCSPISGHRSVSWYQQTPGQGLQFLFEYFSETQRNKGNFPGRFSGRQFSNSRSEMNVSTLELGDSALYLCASSFPLAGQETQYFGPGTRLLVL.

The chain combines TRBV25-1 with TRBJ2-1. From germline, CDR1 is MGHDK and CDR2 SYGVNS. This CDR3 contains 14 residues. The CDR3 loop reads CASSESESYNEQFF.

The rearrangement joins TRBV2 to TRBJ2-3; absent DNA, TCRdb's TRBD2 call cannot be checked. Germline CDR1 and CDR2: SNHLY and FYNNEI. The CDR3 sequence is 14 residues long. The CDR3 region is CAVLGGSSTDTQYF.